This T cell receptor beta chain was recorded in a study of shared clonotypes between healthy human individuals. Germline-derived CDR1 and CDR2 are WNHNN and SYGVQD (reference sequence). The CDR3 extends over 16 amino acids. Trimming pared 0 bases from V and 5 bases from J, leaving 11 bases between. Measured with immunoSEQ multiplex PCR; TCRdb has only the in-frame clones, and not every one. The table shows roughly 2.6 million clones, with approximately 92% occurring only once. General study points: Estimated richness values were generally larger in naive subsets than in memory subsets. The generation probabilities recorded for non-shared clonotypes fell below those of clonotypes shared by all four donors.

This clone was counted a few times. No antigen is known for it. The TCR comes from a man between 18 and 29 years old in good health. The chain carries TRBV10-1 and TRBJ1-6; TRBD1 might be the D (6 bases). Sequencing input: naive CD4+ T cells sorted from blood. This sample's subset: CD45RA+ positively selected. CDR3 bases: TGCGCCAGCAGTGAGTCGATGGACAGTCATAATTCACCCCTCCACTTT. It encodes CASSESMDSHNSPLHF.